These 20 T cell receptor beta chains originate from one sample sequenced in a study of PD-L1 blockade in urothelial cancer. Assay: immunoSEQ multiplex PCR; the TCRdb copy retains only in-frame clones and omits some. This table has 29,000 or so clones, about 90% appearing once. Here the sequenced sample was PBMCs, taken around atezolizumab (anti-PD-L1) treatment. The receptors here all came from a man aged 50-59 years with urothelial cancer.

The chain joins TRBV11-2 to TRBJ2-7; possible D gene TRBD2, 5 bases. The CDR3 consists of 15 residues. Trimming cost V 1 base and J 7 bases, with 17 bases left between them. Germline CDR1 and CDR2: SGHAT and FQNNGV. The CDR3 spells CASSLGPADGWEQYF. In nucleotides, the CDR3 is TGTGCCAGCAGCTTAGGGCCAGCGGATGGTTGGGAGCAGTACTTC.

The chain carries TRBV15 and TRBJ2-1, with 8 bases lining up with TRBD2. V shed 1 base and J 0 bases; nucleotides not matched to a gene: 5. This CDR3 comprises 17 residues. Germline CDR1 LNHNV, CDR2 YYDKDF (reference sequence). The DNA for the CDR3 is TGTGCCACCAGCAGAGGGGTCGGGGGGGGCTCCTACAATGAGCAGTTCTTC. It yields the protein CATSRGVGGGSYNEQFF.

The genes are TRBV19 and TRBJ2-2, with 7 bases aligning to TRBD2. The V segment lost 8 bases and the J segment 1 base; nucleotides outside the gene matches: 13. CDR3 size: 17 residues. Germline V gene sequence: CDR1 LNHDA, CDR2 SQIVND (reference sequence). Written as DNA, the CDR3 is TGTGCCAGTCAAAACCCCCGGACTAGGGAGAACACCGGGGAGCTGTTTTTT. This gives the protein CASQNPRTRENTGELFF.

This chain links TRBV4-1 with TRBJ2-3, with unresolved D. The CDR3 runs to 15 residues. Trimming stripped 4 bases from V and 0 bases from J, with 11 bases between. From germline, CDR1 is MGHRA and CDR2 YSYEKL. The CDR3 reads CASSPLALSTDTQYF. The CDR3 nucleotides are TGCGCCAGCAGCCCCCTGGCCCTCAGCACAGATACGCAGTATTTT.

The gene calls are TRBV19 and TRBJ1-1, with D possibly matching TRBD1 (6 bases). Germline loops: CDR1 LNHDA, CDR2 SQIVND (reference sequence). This CDR3 spans 16 amino acids. The germline V and J ends were trimmed by 5 bases and 5 bases, with 21 bases remaining between them. The CDR3 loop is CASSFRGGSLGTEAFF. CDR3 nucleotides: TGTGCCAGTAGTTTTAGGGGGGGAAGTCTTGGAACTGAAGCTTTCTTT.

In this sample, this clone turned up once. The rearrangement joins TRBV5-6 to TRBJ2-6; TRBD1 matches 10 bases. The CDR3 has 17 residues. Germline-derived CDR1 and CDR2 are SGHDT and YYEEEE. V lost 4 bases and J lost 5; bases outside the gene matches: 9. The CDR3 coding sequence is TGTGCCAGCAGCGGACAGGGGGTATTTGGTTGGGCCAACGTCCTGACTTTC. It specifies CASSGQGVFGWANVLTF.

This chain links TRBV19 with TRBJ1-1, with 7 bases aligning to TRBD1. Germline V lookup: CDR1 LNHDA, CDR2 SQIVND (reference sequence). Trimming at V came to 4 bases and at J to 3 bases, leaving 5 bases not matched to a gene. CDR3 length: 14 amino acids. Here the CDR3 reads CASSTRQGHTEAFF. DNA for the CDR3: TGTGCCAGTAGTACTAGACAGGGTCACACTGAAGCTTTCTTT.

V gene TRBV19 combines with J gene TRBJ2-3; TRBD2 might be the D (7 bases). Germline loops: CDR1 LNHDA, CDR2 SQIVND (reference sequence). V was pared by 6 bases and J by 5 bases, with 15 bases between. The CDR3 consists of 14 residues. CDR3 in amino acids: CASRPHGGRDTQYF. As DNA, the CDR3 is TGTGCCAGTAGGCCACACGGGGGGCGAGATACGCAGTATTTT.

The chain carries TRBV27 and TRBJ2-2, with a weak D call TRBD2 (6 bases). The ends were cut back, 7 bases at V and 3 bases at J, with 15 bases in the middle. The CDR3 covers 15 residues. Per the germline V gene, CDR1 is MNHEY and CDR2 is SMNVEV (reference sequence). The CDR3 DNA sequence: TGTGCCAGCACGTCATGGCGGGGTTACACCGGGGAGCTGTTTTTT. It specifies CASTSWRGYTGELFF.

The chain recombines TRBV5-1 with TRBJ1-2; no clear D gene. Trimming shortened V by 0 bases and J by 2 bases, and 5 bases separated the two germline ends. This CDR3 spans 13 amino acids. Germline V lookup: CDR1 SGHRS, CDR2 YFSETQ. CDR3 nucleotides: TGCGCCAGCAGCTTGGCCGGGAACTATGGCTACACCTTC. This translates into CASSLAGNYGYTF.

This chain uses TRBV4-3 with TRBJ2-5; D not certain. This CDR3 has 15 amino acids. In germline, CDR1 is LGHNA, CDR2 YSLEER. With 0 bases removed from V and 5 bases from J, the gap between germline ends came to 13 bases. CDR3 in amino acids: CASSQDGRRLETQYF. The CDR3 DNA is TGCGCCAGCAGCCAAGATGGGCGCAGGTTGGAGACCCAGTACTTC.

CDR3 residues: CASRGLAAGEQFF. CDR3 sequence (DNA): TGCGCCAGCAGAGGACTAGCCGCCGGTGAGCAGTTCTTC. J is TRBJ2-1 and V is TRBV10-2; 8 nucleotides match TRBD2. Germline CDR1 and CDR2: WSHSY and SAAADI. V was clipped by 6 bases and J by 9 bases; unmatched bases: 7. The CDR3 consists of 13 residues.

The chain carries TRBV11-2 and TRBJ2-2; 8 bases are a match to TRBD2. CDR1 is SGHAT, CDR2 FQNNGV, per germline. The CDR3 covers 17 residues. V dropped 5 bases and J dropped 4; count of bases not matched to a gene: 12. This CDR3 is CASSQVSLTSVTGELFF. The CDR3 bases are TGTGCCAGCAGCCAAGTCTCCTTGACTAGCGTCACCGGGGAGCTGTTTTTT. The whole variable domain, filled in from reference TRBV11-2 and TRBJ2-2, reads EAGVAQSPRYKIIEKRQSVAFWCNPISGHATLYWYQQILGQGPKLLIQFQNNGVVDDSQLPKDRFSAERLKGVDSTLKIQPAKLEDSAVYLCASSQVSLTSVTGELFFGEGSRLTVL.

This chain joins TRBV18 and TRBJ2-5; 9 bases align to TRBD1. Germline CDR1 KGHSH, CDR2 LQKENI. The CDR3 totals 18 residues. V dropped 1 base and J dropped 1; count of bases not matched to a gene: 10. The CDR3 here is CASSPLPVGTGIQETQYF. The CDR3 region has the DNA TGTGCCAGCTCACCACTTCCAGTCGGGACAGGGATCCAAGAGACCCAGTACTTC.

The chain has TRBV7-6 and TRBJ1-1; D remains ambiguous. V was trimmed by 5 bases and J by 1 base, leaving 11 bases between them. The CDR3 length is 14 residues. Per germline, CDR1 SGHVS and CDR2 FNYEAQ. CDR3 sequence (DNA): TGTGCCAGCAGCCCGCTTAGTAAGAACACTGAAGCTTTCTTT. Encoded protein: CASSPLSKNTEAFF.

The V call is TRBV10-3, the J call TRBJ2-1; 10 bases match TRBD2. The CDR3 is made up of 16 amino acids. Germline-derived CDR1 and CDR2 are ENHRY and SYGVKD. Trimming at V came to 2 bases and at J to 5 bases, leaving 6 bases not matched to a gene. Here the CDR3 reads CAISEPLAGVNNEQFF. Here the CDR3 DNA reads TGTGCCATCAGTGAGCCCCTAGCGGGAGTAAACAATGAGCAGTTCTTC.

The rearrangement uses TRBV25-1 and TRBJ1-6; D ambiguous. The CDR3 length is 12 residues. Germline V gives CDR1 MGHDK, CDR2 SYGVNS. The V end lost 1 base, the J end lost 13 bases, and 8 bases lay between the germline ends. CDR3 protein: CASSESVFPLHF. In nucleotides, the CDR3 is TGTGCCAGCAGTGAATCGGTTTTTCCCCTCCACTTT. Full variable domain (rest looked up from reference TRBV25-1 and TRBJ1-6): EADIYQTPRYLVIGTGKKITLECSQTMGHDKMYWYQQDPGMELHLIHYSYGVNSTEKGDLSSESTVSRIRTEHFPLTLESARPSHTSQYLCASSESVFPLHFGNGTRLTVT.

The CDR3 nucleotides are TGTGCCAGTAGTATTCGTCAGGCCAGGGAGCAGTTCTTC. Its translation is CASSIRQAREQFF. This chain links TRBV19 with TRBJ2-1; D remains ambiguous. This CDR3 contains 13 residues. V gave up 3 bases and J gave up 10 bases, with 13 bases separating them. Germline V CDR1 and CDR2: LNHDA, SQIVND (reference sequence).

This chain joins TRBV5-1 and TRBJ2-3, with D possibly matching TRBD1 (5 bases). With 3 bases removed from V and 2 bases from J, the gap between germline ends came to 10 bases. Germline V lookup: CDR1 SGHRS, CDR2 YFSETQ. CDR3 length equals 14 residues. CDR3 nucleotides: TGCGCCAGCAGCTCCCCTGGGGCCACAGATACGCAGTATTTT. This gives the protein CASSSPGATDTQYF.

V usage is TRBV5-6 and J usage is TRBJ2-3, with 8 bases identical to TRBD2. This CDR3 comprises 15 residues. Unmatched junction bases numbered 3, after V lost 3 bases and J lost 0 bases. CDR1 is SGHDT, CDR2 YYEEEE, per germline. Written as DNA, the CDR3 is TGTGCCAGCAGCTCGGGACTAGGCAGCACAGATACGCAGTATTTT. Translation gives CASSSGLGSTDTQYF.